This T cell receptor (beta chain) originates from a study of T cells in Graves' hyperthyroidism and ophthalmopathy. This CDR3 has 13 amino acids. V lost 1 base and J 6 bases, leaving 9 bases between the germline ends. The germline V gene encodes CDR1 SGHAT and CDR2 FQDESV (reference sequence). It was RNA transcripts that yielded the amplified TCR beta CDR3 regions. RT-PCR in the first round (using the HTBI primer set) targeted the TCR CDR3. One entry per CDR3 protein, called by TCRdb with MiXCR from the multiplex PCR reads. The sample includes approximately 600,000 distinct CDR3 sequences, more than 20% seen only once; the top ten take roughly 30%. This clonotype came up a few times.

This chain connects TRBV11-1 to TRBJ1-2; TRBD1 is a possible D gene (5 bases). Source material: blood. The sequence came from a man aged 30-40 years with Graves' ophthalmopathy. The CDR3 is CASSLERGNGYTF. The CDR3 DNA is TGTGCCAGCAGCTTAGAGCGGGGCAATGGCTACACCTTC.